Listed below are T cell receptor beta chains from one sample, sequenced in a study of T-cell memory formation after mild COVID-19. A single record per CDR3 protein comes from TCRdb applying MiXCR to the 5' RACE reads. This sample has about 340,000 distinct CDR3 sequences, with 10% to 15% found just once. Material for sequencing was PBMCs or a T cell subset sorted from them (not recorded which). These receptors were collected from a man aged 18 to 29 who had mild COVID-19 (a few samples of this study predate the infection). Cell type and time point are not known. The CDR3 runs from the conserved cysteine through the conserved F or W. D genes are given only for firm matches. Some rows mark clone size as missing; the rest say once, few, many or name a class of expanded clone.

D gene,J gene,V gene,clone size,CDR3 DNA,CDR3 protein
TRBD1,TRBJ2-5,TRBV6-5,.,TGTGCCAGCACCAGAGACAGGGTGTCGGAGACCCAGTACTTC,CASTRDRVSETQYF
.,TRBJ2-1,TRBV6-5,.,TGTGCCAGCAGTTTTCGGGCCGCGATCTACAATGAGCAGTTCTTC,CASSFRAAIYNEQFF
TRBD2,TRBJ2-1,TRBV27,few,TGTGCCAGTGAAAGGGGACTAGCGGGGGGTGGGGAGCAGTTCTTC,CASERGLAGGGEQFF
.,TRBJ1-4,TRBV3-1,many,TGTGCCAGCAGTCACGTGGGGGGCGATGGTGAAAAACTGTTTTTT,CASSHVGGDGEKLFF
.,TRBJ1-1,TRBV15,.,TGTGCCACCAGCAGAGATCGTAAAGGGTACACTGAAGCTTTCTTT,CATSRDRKGYTEAFF
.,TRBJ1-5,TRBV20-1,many,TGCAGTGCTAGAGGACAGGTATTCACTCAGCCCCAGCATTTT,CSARGQVFTQPQHF
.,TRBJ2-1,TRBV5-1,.,TGCGCCAGCAGACCCGGGACCGCGTCCTACAATGAGCAGTTCTTC,CASRPGTASYNEQFF
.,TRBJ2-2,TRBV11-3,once,TGTGCCAGCAGCTTAGGCAGGCCCGACACCGGGGAGCTGTTTTTT,CASSLGRPDTGELFF
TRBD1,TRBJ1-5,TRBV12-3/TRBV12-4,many,TGTGCCAGCAGTTTGACAGGGGGCAATCAGCCCCAGCATTTT,CASSLTGGNQPQHF
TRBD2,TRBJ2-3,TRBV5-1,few,TGCGCCAGCAGCTGGGGGACTAGCGTTCCCGCAGATACGCAGTATTTT,CASSWGTSVPADTQYF
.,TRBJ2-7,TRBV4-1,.,TGCGCCAGCAGGGCGCACCGGGACTGGCCGGGGGAGCAGTACTTC,CASRAHRDWPGEQYF
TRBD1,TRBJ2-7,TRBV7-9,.,TGTGCCAGCAGCTTACTAGGGACAGGGGACTACGAGCAGTACTTC,CASSLLGTGDYEQYF
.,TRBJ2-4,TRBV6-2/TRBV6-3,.,TGTGCCAGCAGTTACGAGTTAGAGGCGAATCTAGCCAAAAACATTCAGTACTTC,CASSYELEANLAKNIQYF
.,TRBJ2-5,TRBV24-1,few,TGTGCCACCAAGCAGGGAGAGACCCAGTACTTC,CATKQGETQYF
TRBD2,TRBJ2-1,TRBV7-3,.,TGTGCCAGCAGCCTCTCTCCCGGAGCGGGGGAAGATGAGCAGTTCTTC,CASSLSPGAGEDEQFF
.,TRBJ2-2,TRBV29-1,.,TGCAGCGTTGAAGTGAACACCGGGGAGCTGTTTTTT,CSVEVNTGELFF
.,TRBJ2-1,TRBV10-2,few,TGCGCCAGCAGTACCGAAGCAGGGGCGGCGTTCTTC,CASSTEAGAAFF
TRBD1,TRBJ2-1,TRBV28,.,TGTGCCAGCAGTGATCCGACAGGGAGCTCCTACAATGAGCAGTTCTTC,CASSDPTGSSYNEQFF
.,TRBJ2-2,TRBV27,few,TGTGCCAGCAGTATCCTATCCCGGGGCCCCGGGGAGCTGTTTTTT,CASSILSRGPGELFF
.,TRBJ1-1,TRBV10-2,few,TGCGCCAGCAGTGAGTCGAAGGCTTTCTTT,CASSESKAFF
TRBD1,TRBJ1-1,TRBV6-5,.,TGTTCGTACAGGGGTTGGAGGGTCACTGAAGCTTTCTTT,CSYRGWRVTEAFF
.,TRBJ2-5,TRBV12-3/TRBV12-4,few,TGTGCCAGCACCCCCGTAAACGGGGGAGAGACCCAGTACTTC,CASTPVNGGETQYF
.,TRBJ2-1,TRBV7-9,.,TGTGCCAGCAGCTGGGAGTTGAACGAGCAGTTCTTC,CASSWELNEQFF
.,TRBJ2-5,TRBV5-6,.,TGTGCCAGCAGCCCGGCGGGGCGGGGGCGAGAGACCCAGTACTTC,CASSPAGRGRETQYF
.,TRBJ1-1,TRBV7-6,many,TGTGCCAGCAGCCCGATAGACGAGAACACTGAAGCTTTCTTT,CASSPIDENTEAFF
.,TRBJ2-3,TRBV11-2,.,TGTGCCAGCTCGGGGGGCCCACGCACAGATACGCAGTATTTT,CASSGGPRTDTQYF
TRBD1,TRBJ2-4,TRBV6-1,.,TGTGCCAGCAGTGAAACCCGGACAGGGTTCCTAATAAACTTC,CASSETRTGFLINF
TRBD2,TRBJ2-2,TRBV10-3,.,TGTGCCATCAGTGCGGCGGGGGGGCCCGGGCTGTTTTTT,CAISAAGGPGLFF
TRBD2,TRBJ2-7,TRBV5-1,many,TGCGCCAGCAGCTTTAGCAGCGGGGGGCCTTACGAGCAGTACTTC,CASSFSSGGPYEQYF
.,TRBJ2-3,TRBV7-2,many,TGTGCCAGCAGCTTAGAGGGGGGATTTTCTAGCACAGATACGCAGTATTTT,CASSLEGGFSSTDTQYF
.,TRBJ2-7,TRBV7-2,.,TGTGCCAGCAGCTCCCGGCCTGGAGTCGTCTACGAGCAGTACTTC,CASSSRPGVVYEQYF
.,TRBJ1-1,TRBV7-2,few,TGTGCCAGCAGCTTAGGGATGGGAATGGGGCAAGCTTTCTTT,CASSLGMGMGQAFF
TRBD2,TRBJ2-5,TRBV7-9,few,TGTGCCAGCAGCTCCTGGACTAGCGGCGTCAGGGAGACCCAGTACTTC,CASSSWTSGVRETQYF
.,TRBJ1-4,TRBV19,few,TGTGCCAGTAGTATCAATGTCCCCAACGGAAAACTGTTTTTT,CASSINVPNGKLFF
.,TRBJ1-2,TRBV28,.,TGTGCCAGCAGTTTTGCCGGGGCTTATGGCTACACCTTC,CASSFAGAYGYTF
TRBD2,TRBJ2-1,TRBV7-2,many,TGTGCCAGCAGCATATTAGCGGGGGATTACAGTGAGCAGTTCTTC,CASSILAGDYSEQFF
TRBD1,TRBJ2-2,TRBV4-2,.,TGTGCCAGCAGCCAAGCAGACAGGGACACCGGGGAGCTGTTTTTT,CASSQADRDTGELFF
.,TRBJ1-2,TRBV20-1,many,TGCAGTGCTAGAGATAGGGGGGGGACCGTTGGCTACACCTTC,CSARDRGGTVGYTF
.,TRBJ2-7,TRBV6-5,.,TGTGCCAGCAGACCCCGCCAAACAGGGTTAGACTACGAGCAGTACTTC,CASRPRQTGLDYEQYF
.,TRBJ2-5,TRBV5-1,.,TGCGCCAGCAGCTTGGCTGCCCATCCCGAGACCCAGTACTTC,CASSLAAHPETQYF
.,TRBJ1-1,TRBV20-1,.,TGCAGTGCTAGAGTCGCCGGCAGGACGAACACTGAAGCTTTCTTT,CSARVAGRTNTEAFF
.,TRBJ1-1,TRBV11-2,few,TGTGCCAGCAGCCCACTAAGGCTGGGTCTGAACACTGAAGCTTTCTTT,CASSPLRLGLNTEAFF
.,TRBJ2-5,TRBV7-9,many,TGTGCCAGCAGCTTAGCGCACGACGCGAAAGAGACCCAGTACTTC,CASSLAHDAKETQYF
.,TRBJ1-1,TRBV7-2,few,TGTGCCAGCAGCTATTTCCTCAGGGTGAACACTGAAGCTTTCTTT,CASSYFLRVNTEAFF
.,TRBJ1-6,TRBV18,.,TGTGCCAGCTCCGACACAGGATTAGGGTCACCCCTCCACTTT,CASSDTGLGSPLHF
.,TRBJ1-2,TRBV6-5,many,TGTGCCAGCAGTTACTCGGACAACAACTATGGCTACACCTTC,CASSYSDNNYGYTF
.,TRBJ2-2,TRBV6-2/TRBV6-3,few,TGTGCCAGCAGCTATAGGGGGACCGGGGAGCTGTTTTTT,CASSYRGTGELFF
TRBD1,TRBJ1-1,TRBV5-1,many,TGCGCCAGCAGCTCGACAGGGCTGAACACTGAAGCTTTCTTT,CASSSTGLNTEAFF
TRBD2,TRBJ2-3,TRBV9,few,TGTGCCAGCAGATTATGGCCAAGCGGGGGGGCAGATACGCAGTATTTT,CASRLWPSGGADTQYF